A selection of T cell receptor beta chains follows, all from one sample in a study of cytomegalovirus exposure and HLA in healthy donors. Measured with immunoSEQ multiplex PCR; TCRdb has only the in-frame clones, and not every one. The data hold 100,000 to 150,000 clones, with roughly 63% observed a single time. The specimen sequenced was PBMCs. The receptors were sampled from a man between 25 and 39 years old in good health and CMV-seropositive. CDR3s include the opening cysteine and the closing phenylalanine or tryptophan. D genes are given only for firm matches. The size of a clone is reported for some rows only, either as once, few or many, or as a class for expanded clones.

clone size: NA
J gene: TRBJ2-2
D gene: NA
V gene: TRBV19
CDR3 protein: CASSIRGSNTGELFF
CDR3 DNA: TGTGCCAGTAGTATCAGGGGTTCGAACACCGGGGAGCTGTTTTTT

clone size: once
J gene: TRBJ1-4
D gene: TRBD1
V gene: TRBV6-1
CDR3 protein: CASSRGTVREKLFF
CDR3 DNA: TGTGCCAGCAGCAGGGGGACAGTGCGTGAAAAACTGTTTTTT

clone size: few
J gene: TRBJ1-4
D gene: TRBD1
V gene: TRBV5-1
CDR3 protein: CASSPTGSNEKLFF
CDR3 DNA: TGCGCCAGCAGCCCGACAGGGAGTAATGAAAAACTGTTTTTT

clone size: NA
J gene: TRBJ1-4
D gene: NA
V gene: TRBV4-3
CDR3 protein: CASSHGDGVNEKLFF
CDR3 DNA: TGCGCCAGCAGCCACGGAGACGGAGTTAATGAAAAACTGTTTTTT

clone size: NA
J gene: TRBJ2-1
D gene: TRBD2
V gene: TRBV11-2
CDR3 protein: CASSLLAGGYNEQFF
CDR3 DNA: TGTGCCAGCAGCCTACTAGCGGGAGGCTACAATGAGCAGTTCTTC

clone size: NA
J gene: TRBJ2-3
D gene: TRBD2
V gene: TRBV6-6
CDR3 protein: CASSYGTSDHTQYF
CDR3 DNA: TGTGCCAGCAGTTACGGGACTAGCGACCATACGCAGTATTTT

clone size: NA
J gene: TRBJ1-1
D gene: TRBD1
V gene: TRBV5-1
CDR3 protein: CASSLGQVNTEAFF
CDR3 DNA: TGCGCCAGCAGCCTCGGACAGGTGAACACTGAAGCTTTCTTT

clone size: NA
J gene: TRBJ1-1
D gene: TRBD1
V gene: TRBV7-9
CDR3 protein: CASSLTGKNTEAFF
CDR3 DNA: TGTGCCAGCAGCTTGACAGGGAAGAACACTGAAGCTTTCTTT

clone size: few
J gene: TRBJ2-3
D gene: TRBD1
V gene: TRBV5-4
CDR3 protein: CASSLGGQGADTQYF
CDR3 DNA: TGTGCCAGCAGCTTGGGGGGACAGGGGGCAGATACGCAGTATTTT

clone size: once
J gene: TRBJ2-7
D gene: NA
V gene: TRBV7-9
CDR3 protein: CASSLTSSVTRSYEQYF
CDR3 DNA: TGTGCCAGCAGCTTAACGTCTAGCGTTACTCGCTCCTACGAGCAGTACTTC

clone size: NA
J gene: TRBJ1-2
D gene: NA
V gene: TRBV7-6
CDR3 protein: CASSLAVGGYTF
CDR3 DNA: TGTGCCAGCAGCTTAGCGGTCGGCGGTTACACCTTC

clone size: NA
J gene: TRBJ1-1
D gene: NA
V gene: TRBV2
CDR3 protein: CASSWSNIEAFF
CDR3 DNA: TGTGCCAGCAGTTGGAGCAACATTGAAGCTTTCTTT

clone size: NA
J gene: TRBJ2-7
D gene: TRBD1
V gene: TRBV28
CDR3 protein: CASRPGVGQGPLNRYEQYF
CDR3 DNA: TGTGCCAGCAGACCCGGGGTTGGACAGGGCCCTCTAAACCGATACGAGCAGTACTTC

clone size: NA
J gene: TRBJ2-3
D gene: TRBD2
V gene: TRBV7-2
CDR3 protein: CASSLRSSSGRLSDTQYF
CDR3 DNA: TGTGCCAGCAGCTTACGCAGCTCTAGCGGGAGGTTATCAGATACGCAGTATTTT

clone size: NA
J gene: TRBJ2-1
D gene: TRBD2
V gene: TRBV27
CDR3 protein: CASSSWTSGSSYNEQFF
CDR3 DNA: TGTGCCAGCAGTTCTTGGACTAGCGGGAGCTCCTACAATGAGCAGTTCTTC

clone size: NA
J gene: TRBJ2-7
D gene: NA
V gene: TRBV2
CDR3 protein: CASSENYNPGKEQYF
CDR3 DNA: TGTGCCAGCAGTGAAAATTATAACCCCGGGAAGGAGCAGTACTTC

clone size: once
J gene: TRBJ2-7
D gene: NA
V gene: TRBV2
CDR3 protein: CASRAESGQYF
CDR3 DNA: TGTGCCAGCAGGGCCGAAAGCGGGCAGTACTTC

clone size: once
J gene: TRBJ1-5
D gene: NA
V gene: TRBV30
CDR3 protein: CAWSDRSNQPQHF
CDR3 DNA: TGTGCCTGGAGTGACAGGAGCAATCAGCCCCAGCATTTT

clone size: NA
J gene: TRBJ1-1
D gene: NA
V gene: TRBV5-1
CDR3 protein: CASSAGVMNTEAFF
CDR3 DNA: TGCGCCAGCAGCGCAGGGGTCATGAACACTGAAGCTTTCTTT

clone size: NA
J gene: TRBJ2-4
D gene: TRBD2
V gene: TRBV27
CDR3 protein: CASSLSALRGGIQYF
CDR3 DNA: TGTGCCAGCAGTTTATCCGCCTTGCGGGGGGGCATTCAGTACTTC

clone size: NA
J gene: TRBJ2-3
D gene: TRBD2
V gene: TRBV5-1
CDR3 protein: CASSLGLADSTDTQYF
CDR3 DNA: TGCGCCAGCAGCTTGGGGCTAGCGGATAGCACAGATACGCAGTATTTT

clone size: NA
J gene: TRBJ2-7
D gene: NA
V gene: TRBV10-3
CDR3 protein: CAIRERGGTGPGEQYF
CDR3 DNA: TGTGCCATCAGAGAGAGGGGGGGGACAGGACCGGGTGAGCAGTACTTC

clone size: NA
J gene: TRBJ2-2
D gene: TRBD2
V gene: TRBV7-3
CDR3 protein: CASSLPLAGEGTGELFF
CDR3 DNA: TGTGCCAGCAGCTTACCCTTAGCGGGAGAAGGGACCGGGGAGCTGTTTTTT

clone size: NA
J gene: TRBJ1-1
D gene: NA
V gene: TRBV30
CDR3 protein: CAWSGQGHNEAFF
CDR3 DNA: TGTGCCTGGAGTGGGCAGGGACATAATGAAGCTTTCTTT

clone size: NA
J gene: TRBJ2-7
D gene: NA
V gene: TRBV7-9
CDR3 protein: CASSLALDYEQYF
CDR3 DNA: TGTGCCAGCAGCTTAGCGCTTGACTACGAGCAGTACTTC

clone size: NA
J gene: TRBJ2-5
D gene: NA
V gene: TRBV11-2
CDR3 protein: CASSRQETQYF
CDR3 DNA: TGTGCCAGCAGTCGCCAAGAGACCCAGTACTTC

clone size: NA
J gene: TRBJ2-3
D gene: NA
V gene: TRBV28
CDR3 protein: CASSFSGTNTDTQYF
CDR3 DNA: TGTGCCAGCAGTTTCAGCGGGACAAACACAGATACGCAGTATTTT

clone size: few
J gene: TRBJ1-4
D gene: TRBD1
V gene: TRBV29-1
CDR3 protein: CSVRLSTGGEKLFF
CDR3 DNA: TGCAGCGTTAGATTGTCGACAGGGGGGGAAAAACTGTTTTTT